This is a list of T cell receptor beta chains from one sample in a study of blood T cell repertoires in COVID-19. Some clones are missing from TCRdb's copy, which holds only in-frame ones; the method was immunoSEQ multiplex PCR. Of about 670,000 clones in the sample, 85% to 90% are singletons; the top ten hold approximately 0.25%. The sequenced sample was peripheral blood. These receptors were collected from a woman under 30 with acute or convalescent COVID-19. Both conserved end residues are part of each CDR3. A D gene is named only where the DNA matches it firmly. Clone size appears in some rows only: once, few, many, or a class for an expanded clone.

abundance: -
d_gene: -
j_gene: TRBJ2-1
v_gene: TRBV9
CDR3aa: CASSPQMGALSYNEQFF
CDR3nt: TGTGCCAGCAGCCCACAGATGGGGGCCCTCTCCTACAATGAGCAGTTCTTC

abundance: -
d_gene: -
j_gene: TRBJ1-2
v_gene: TRBV5-1
CDR3aa: CASSFGGIRDYGYTF
CDR3nt: TGCGCCAGCAGCTTCGGAGGGATTCGGGACTATGGCTACACCTTC

abundance: once
d_gene: -
j_gene: TRBJ2-1
v_gene: TRBV7-9
CDR3aa: CASSLVRSYNEQFF
CDR3nt: TGTGCCAGCAGCTTAGTACGGTCCTACAATGAGCAGTTCTTC

abundance: -
d_gene: TRBD1
j_gene: TRBJ1-2
v_gene: TRBV10-3
CDR3aa: CAISPDRVAGYTF
CDR3nt: TGTGCCATCAGCCCTGACAGGGTCGCGGGCTACACCTTC

abundance: once
d_gene: -
j_gene: TRBJ1-2
v_gene: TRBV23-1
CDR3aa: CASSPFSYGYTF
CDR3nt: TGCGCCAGCAGTCCATTTAGCTATGGCTACACCTTC

abundance: -
d_gene: TRBD1
j_gene: TRBJ2-7
v_gene: TRBV2
CDR3aa: CASSVNRGIVEQYF
CDR3nt: TGTGCCAGCAGTGTTAACAGGGGGATCGTGGAGCAGTACTTC

abundance: -
d_gene: TRBD1
j_gene: TRBJ2-5
v_gene: TRBV30
CDR3aa: CAGYRDRSTQYF
CDR3nt: TGTGCCGGATACCGGGACAGAAGTACCCAGTACTTC

abundance: -
d_gene: TRBD1
j_gene: TRBJ2-3
v_gene: TRBV10-3
CDR3aa: CAISATGLADTQYF
CDR3nt: TGTGCCATCAGTGCGACAGGGTTGGCAGATACGCAGTATTTT

abundance: -
d_gene: -
j_gene: TRBJ2-7
v_gene: TRBV12-3/TRBV12-4
CDR3aa: CASARVYYEQYF
CDR3nt: TGTGCCAGCGCCAGGGTTTACTACGAGCAGTACTTC

abundance: once
d_gene: TRBD2
j_gene: TRBJ2-7
v_gene: TRBV6-1
CDR3aa: CASSAGLAGASYEQYF
CDR3nt: TGTGCCAGCAGTGCGGGACTAGCGGGGGCCTCCTACGAGCAGTACTTC

abundance: -
d_gene: -
j_gene: TRBJ1-2
v_gene: TRBV5-1
CDR3aa: CASRLYGYTF
CDR3nt: TGCGCCAGCAGACTCTATGGCTACACCTTC

abundance: once
d_gene: -
j_gene: TRBJ2-5
v_gene: TRBV3-1/TRBV3-2
CDR3aa: CASRRAEGETQYF
CDR3nt: TGTGCCAGCAGGCGGGCAGAAGGGGAGACCCAGTACTTC

abundance: -
d_gene: -
j_gene: TRBJ1-6
v_gene: TRBV19
CDR3aa: CAPPGRGGDNSPLHF
CDR3nt: TGTGCCCCCCCGGGGAGGGGGGGCGACAATTCACCCCTCCACTTT

abundance: once
d_gene: -
j_gene: TRBJ1-1
v_gene: TRBV7-2
CDR3aa: CASSLQGGTEAFF
CDR3nt: TGTGCCAGCAGTCTTCAGGGAGGGACTGAAGCTTTCTTT

abundance: -
d_gene: -
j_gene: TRBJ1-5
v_gene: TRBV5-8
CDR3aa: CASSLAGDNQPQHF
CDR3nt: TGTGCCAGCAGCTTGGCAGGGGACAATCAGCCCCAGCATTTT

abundance: -
d_gene: -
j_gene: TRBJ1-6
v_gene: TRBV6-5
CDR3aa: CASSQANSPLHF
CDR3nt: TGTGCCAGCAGCCAGGCAAATTCACCCCTCCACTTT

abundance: -
d_gene: -
j_gene: TRBJ1-5
v_gene: TRBV19
CDR3aa: CASSMPRGRGNQPQHF
CDR3nt: TGTGCCAGTAGTATGCCTCGAGGGCGAGGCAATCAGCCCCAGCATTTT

abundance: -
d_gene: TRBD1
j_gene: TRBJ1-2
v_gene: TRBV19
CDR3aa: CASSMDRGSYGYTF
CDR3nt: TGTGCCAGTTCTATGGACAGGGGCTCCTATGGCTACACCTTC

abundance: -
d_gene: TRBD1
j_gene: TRBJ1-2
v_gene: TRBV25-1
CDR3aa: CASRRQGVDYTF
CDR3nt: TGTGCCAGCAGGCGACAGGGGGTCGACTACACCTTC

abundance: -
d_gene: -
j_gene: TRBJ1-5
v_gene: TRBV2
CDR3aa: CASSESTGFIQPQHF
CDR3nt: TGTGCCAGCAGTGAATCCACGGGTTTCATCCAGCCCCAGCATTTT

abundance: -
d_gene: -
j_gene: TRBJ2-1
v_gene: TRBV12-5
CDR3aa: CASGHSNNEQFF
CDR3nt: TGTGCTAGTGGTCACTCCAACAATGAGCAGTTCTTC

abundance: -
d_gene: TRBD1
j_gene: TRBJ1-1
v_gene: TRBV5-1
CDR3aa: CASSLRPGGQNTEAFF
CDR3nt: TGCGCCAGCAGCTTGAGGCCAGGGGGCCAGAACACTGAAGCTTTCTTT

abundance: -
d_gene: -
j_gene: TRBJ2-6
v_gene: TRBV7-9
CDR3aa: CASSLYGANVLTF
CDR3nt: TGTGCCAGCAGCCTTTATGGGGCCAACGTCCTGACTTTC

abundance: -
d_gene: -
j_gene: TRBJ1-1
v_gene: TRBV15
CDR3aa: CATSRALNTEAFF
CDR3nt: TGTGCCACCAGCAGAGCCCTAAACACTGAAGCTTTCTTT

abundance: -
d_gene: -
j_gene: TRBJ1-4
v_gene: TRBV15
CDR3aa: CATKGPGEGEKLFF
CDR3nt: TGTGCCACTAAAGGCCCGGGGGAGGGGGAAAAACTGTTTTTT

abundance: once
d_gene: TRBD1
j_gene: TRBJ1-2
v_gene: TRBV9
CDR3aa: CASSSGQVDYGYTF
CDR3nt: TGTGCCAGCAGCTCTGGACAGGTTGACTATGGCTACACCTTC

abundance: -
d_gene: -
j_gene: TRBJ1-3
v_gene: TRBV7-9
CDR3aa: CASSHQNRISSGNTIYF
CDR3nt: TGTGCCAGCAGCCACCAGAACAGGATTAGCTCTGGAAACACCATATATTTT

abundance: -
d_gene: TRBD1
j_gene: TRBJ2-2
v_gene: TRBV27
CDR3aa: CASKRDRDTGELFF
CDR3nt: TGTGCCAGCAAGAGGGACAGGGACACCGGGGAGCTGTTTTTT

abundance: -
d_gene: -
j_gene: TRBJ2-2
v_gene: TRBV15
CDR3aa: CATSREGTINTGELFF
CDR3nt: TGTGCCACCAGCAGAGAGGGGACAATCAACACCGGGGAGCTGTTTTTT

abundance: -
d_gene: -
j_gene: TRBJ1-1
v_gene: TRBV6-5
CDR3aa: CASSRTGIMNTEAFF
CDR3nt: TGTGCCAGCAGCCGTACCGGGATTATGAACACTGAAGCTTTCTTT

abundance: -
d_gene: TRBD2
j_gene: TRBJ2-3
v_gene: TRBV10-3
CDR3aa: CAISESTARGASTDTQYF
CDR3nt: TGTGCCATCAGTGAGTCGACAGCGCGGGGGGCCTCCACAGATACGCAGTATTTT

abundance: -
d_gene: TRBD2
j_gene: TRBJ2-7
v_gene: TRBV6-5
CDR3aa: CASSYSAGGPHEQYF
CDR3nt: TGTGCCAGCAGTTACTCGGCGGGGGGGCCTCACGAGCAGTACTTC

abundance: -
d_gene: TRBD2
j_gene: TRBJ2-1
v_gene: TRBV10-3
CDR3aa: CAISVAGGHNEQFF
CDR3nt: TGTGCCATCAGTGTTGCGGGGGGGCACAATGAGCAGTTCTTC

abundance: -
d_gene: TRBD2
j_gene: TRBJ2-7
v_gene: TRBV6-2/TRBV6-3
CDR3aa: CASSYRGGVYF
CDR3nt: TGTGCCAGCAGTTACCGGGGGGGCGTATACTTC

abundance: -
d_gene: -
j_gene: TRBJ1-6
v_gene: TRBV6-1
CDR3aa: CASSENDRRVGYSPLHF
CDR3nt: TGTGCCAGCAGTGAAAACGACAGAAGAGTAGGATATTCACCCCTCCACTTT

abundance: -
d_gene: TRBD1
j_gene: TRBJ1-2
v_gene: TRBV18
CDR3aa: CASSPAGQGTYGYTF
CDR3nt: TGTGCCAGCTCACCGGCGGGACAGGGGACCTATGGCTACACCTTC

abundance: -
d_gene: -
j_gene: TRBJ2-1
v_gene: TRBV21-1
CDR3aa: CASSPRLAASYNEQFF
CDR3nt: TGTGCCAGCAGCCCCCGTTTAGCCGCCTCCTACAATGAGCAGTTCTTC

abundance: -
d_gene: -
j_gene: TRBJ1-2
v_gene: TRBV27
CDR3aa: CASSLFGGIYGYTF
CDR3nt: TGTGCCAGCAGTTTATTCGGCGGGATCTATGGCTACACCTTC

abundance: -
d_gene: -
j_gene: TRBJ1-5
v_gene: TRBV18
CDR3aa: CASSGQQSNQPQHF
CDR3nt: TGTGCCAGCTCAGGGCAACAGAGCAATCAGCCCCAGCATTTT

abundance: -
d_gene: TRBD1
j_gene: TRBJ1-1
v_gene: TRBV28
CDR3aa: CASSSVTGAGFLSNTEAFF
CDR3nt: TGTGCCAGCAGCTCCGTGACAGGGGCGGGATTCTTATCGAACACTGAAGCTTTCTTT

abundance: -
d_gene: TRBD1
j_gene: TRBJ1-2
v_gene: TRBV30
CDR3aa: CACYRGPGYTF
CDR3nt: TGTGCCTGTTACAGGGGGCCTGGCTACACCTTC

abundance: -
d_gene: TRBD1
j_gene: TRBJ2-7
v_gene: TRBV4-1
CDR3aa: CASSQEDRDSYEQYF
CDR3nt: TGCGCCAGCAGCCAAGAGGACAGGGACTCCTACGAGCAGTACTTC

abundance: -
d_gene: -
j_gene: TRBJ2-7
v_gene: TRBV5-6
CDR3aa: CASSPQGRLYEQYF
CDR3nt: TGTGCCAGCAGCCCTCAGGGGCGGCTCTACGAGCAGTACTTC

abundance: -
d_gene: TRBD2
j_gene: TRBJ2-3
v_gene: TRBV4-2
CDR3aa: CASSQPGWTSGGTASSTDTQYF
CDR3nt: TGTGCCAGCAGCCAACCCGGCTGGACTAGCGGGGGGACAGCCTCTAGCACAGATACGCAGTATTTT

abundance: -
d_gene: TRBD1
j_gene: TRBJ1-1
v_gene: TRBV6-5
CDR3aa: CASRYRGGTEAFF
CDR3nt: TGTGCCAGCAGGTACAGGGGTGGCACTGAAGCTTTCTTT

abundance: -
d_gene: TRBD2
j_gene: TRBJ2-7
v_gene: TRBV5-1
CDR3aa: CASSLAGSYEQYF
CDR3nt: TGCGCCAGCAGCTTAGCGGGGTCCTACGAGCAGTACTTC

abundance: -
d_gene: -
j_gene: TRBJ2-7
v_gene: TRBV6-5
CDR3aa: CASVLLAEQYF
CDR3nt: TGTGCCAGCGTACTACTTGCTGAGCAGTACTTC

abundance: once
d_gene: TRBD1
j_gene: TRBJ2-3
v_gene: TRBV2
CDR3aa: CASSKDRAASDTQYF
CDR3nt: TGTGCCAGCAGCAAGGACAGGGCGGCCTCAGATACGCAGTATTTT

abundance: -
d_gene: TRBD1
j_gene: TRBJ1-3
v_gene: TRBV9
CDR3aa: CASSAVTGANTIYF
CDR3nt: TGTGCCAGCAGCGCTGTCACAGGGGCAAACACCATATATTTT

abundance: -
d_gene: -
j_gene: TRBJ1-1
v_gene: TRBV6-5
CDR3aa: CASSTELEVGAAFF
CDR3nt: TGTGCCAGCAGCACTGAACTCGAAGTAGGAGCAGCTTTCTTT

abundance: -
d_gene: TRBD2
j_gene: TRBJ2-7
v_gene: TRBV5-6
CDR3aa: CASSSETSGYEQYF
CDR3nt: TGTGCCAGCAGCTCCGAAACTAGCGGCTACGAGCAGTACTTC